The T cell receptor beta chain under discussion was sequenced for a study of blood T cell repertoires in COVID-19. The wider study: The origin of the acute and convalescent COVID-19 samples was the United States, Italy and Spain. From T cells, B-cell-depleted T cells, or PBMCs came the material, which was cDNA or gDNA.

In the original analysis: Reference gene primer amplification gave nucleated cell count estimates. TCRdb's copy holds only in-frame clones and misses some; the assay was immunoSEQ multiplex PCR. V and J calls plus clone size are reproduced from that table; the DNA served to infer D and trimming. The sample lists about 78,000 clones; about three quarters were seen once. The CDR3 loop spans 15 amino acids. V lost 4 bases to trimming and J lost 1 base, with 15 bases between them. Germline lookup yields CDR1 SGDLS and CDR2 YYNGEE. This clone was counted ten times or more. Source material: peripheral blood. The V and J genes are TRBV9 and TRBJ2-7, with D tentatively TRBD1 (7 bases). The sequence was obtained from a human donor in a cohort sampled during active COVID-19. CDR3 sequence: CASSTRGDSSYEQYF. In DNA form, the CDR3 reads TGTGCCAGCAGCACCCGCGGGGACAGTTCCTACGAGCAGTACTTC.